The T cell receptor beta chain described here comes from a study of T cell clones after liver transplantation. Study-wide context: Tolerant meant at least one year fully off immunosuppression without liver enzymes above twice normal.

Assay: immunoSEQ multiplex PCR; the TCRdb copy retains only in-frame clones and omits some. The sample contains some 80,000 clones, 84% of which appear only once. Study results and limitations: A larger donor-reactive than third-party decline suggested partial antigen-specific deletion.

On this clone: The antigen remains undetermined.

Trimming cost V 0 bases and J 3 bases, with 16 bases left between them. The germline V gene has CDR1 MNHNS and CDR2 SASEGT. CDR3 size: 17 residues. This clonotype was sampled from a human patient who received a liver transplant. Part of the T cell pool may stem from the graft donor. This chain joins TRBV6-1 and TRBJ2-3; maybe TRBD2 (6 bases). The input for sequencing was CD4+ T cells from blood, taken 48 months after liver transplant. This CDR3 is CASSEAAPAGGTDTQYF. CDR3 sequence (DNA): TGTGCCAGCAGTGAAGCGGCCCCGGCAGGAGGGACAGATACGCAGTATTTT.